These 3 T cell receptor beta chains came from one sample sequenced in a study of T-cell memory formation after mild COVID-19. Each CDR3 protein gets one entry after TCRdb re-called the 5' RACE reads with MiXCR. The sample has 350,000 to 500,000 distinct CDR3 sequences; approximately 20% are singletons. The sequenced material came from PBMCs or a T cell subset sorted from them (not recorded which). The receptors here all came from an adult woman who had mild COVID-19 (a few samples of this study predate the infection). Cell type and time point are not known.

This clonotype has just a few counts. The J gene is TRBJ1-4, the V gene TRBV12-3 or TRBV12-4; the match to TRBD1 covers 7 bases. V lost 8 bases, J lost 3 bases, and 3 bases stayed unmatched. This CDR3 is 13 amino acids long. This CDR3 reads CASRTGSNEKLFF. For the CDR3, the DNA is TGTGCCAGCCGGACAGGTTCTAATGAAAAACTGTTTTTT.

CDR3 sequence reads: CATQQGAESPLHF. The CDR3 region has the DNA TGTGCCACACAACAGGGGGCCGAATCACCCCTCCACTTT. V and J are TRBV19 and TRBJ1-6, with 9 bases aligning to TRBD1. This CDR3 is built from 13 residues. Trimming removed 10 bases from V and 10 bases from J; junction bases left unmatched: 8. CDR1 is LNHDA and CDR2 is SQIVND in the germline V gene (reference sequence).

This sequence joins TRBV12-3 or TRBV12-4 and TRBJ2-1; D possibly uses TRBD1 or TRBD2 (5 bases each). Trimming stripped 8 bases from V and 13 bases from J, with 12 bases between. This CDR3 region has 10 residues. The CDR3: CASGGRKQFF. The CDR3 coding sequence is TGTGCCAGCGGGGGACGAAAACAGTTCTTC.